These 15 T cell receptor beta chains were sequenced from one sample in a study of blood T cell repertoires in COVID-19. Some clones are missing from TCRdb's copy, which holds only in-frame ones; the method was immunoSEQ multiplex PCR. The repertoire consists of approximately 250,000 clones, with 75% to 90% occurring once and the leading ten covering approximately 4%. Source material: PBMCs or T cells enriched from blood (not recorded which). Source of these receptors: a woman younger than 45 with acute COVID-19.

This clone was seen a single time. The chain is built from TRBV6-5 and TRBJ2-2, with D possibly TRBD1 on 6 matching bases. Germline CDR1 MNHEY, CDR2 SVGAGI. This CDR3 spans 14 amino acids. V was pared by 10 bases and J by 2 bases, with 14 bases between. The DNA of the CDR3 is TGTGCCACTCGGGCAGGGGCCAACACCGGGGAGCTGTTTTTT. Translated, it gives CATRAGANTGELFF.

The V and J genes are TRBV7-9 and TRBJ1-3, with 7 nucleotides matching TRBD1. The CDR3 spans 17 residues. Germline CDR1 is SEHNR and CDR2 is FQNEAQ (reference sequence). The trim removed 3 bases at V and 1 base at J, leaving 9 bases unmatched. For the CDR3, the DNA is TGTGCCAGCAGCTTGTCCGGGACAGTCGTTTCTGGAAACACCATATATTTT. As protein: CASSLSGTVVSGNTIYF.

This clone appeared once. The chain employs TRBV27 and TRBJ2-1; D perhaps matches TRBD1 (6 bases). The CDR3 loop spans 13 amino acids. The V and J ends lost 5 bases and 5 bases respectively, with 10 bases between them. Germline CDR1 and CDR2: MNHEY and SMNVEV (reference sequence). Here the CDR3 DNA reads TGTGCCAGCAGTCTAAGGACAGACAATGAGCAGTTCTTC. Protein: CASSLRTDNEQFF.

This chain uses TRBV18 with TRBJ2-5, with a tentative D call TRBD2 (5 bases). Between the trimmed V and J ends, which lost 5 bases and 5 bases, there was a span of 18 bases. The CDR3 is made up of 15 amino acids. Germline V gene data show CDR1 as KGHSH and CDR2 as LQKENI. CDR3: CASSSTSTDSETQYF. The CDR3 bases are TGTGCCAGCTCATCGACATCGACGGACTCTGAGACCCAGTACTTC.

The chain recombines TRBV5-1 with TRBJ1-4; no definite D call. CDR3 size: 16 residues. Germline V lookup: CDR1 SGHRS, CDR2 YFSETQ. The ends were cut back, 0 bases at V and 0 bases at J, with 9 bases in the middle. The CDR3 loop is CASSLGAASTNEKLFF. The CDR3 region has the DNA TGCGCCAGCAGCTTGGGTGCGGCATCAACTAATGAAAAACTGTTTTTT. Full variable domain (missing parts from reference TRBV5-1 and TRBJ1-4): KAGVTQTPRYLIKTRGQQVTLSCSPISGHRSVSWYQQTPGQGLQFLFEYFSETQRNKGNFPGRFSGRQFSNSRSEMNVSTLELGDSALYLCASSLGAASTNEKLFFGSGTQLSVL.

CDR3 sequence (DNA): TGTGCCAGCAGTCCGAGCCTGGGGAGTGCGGACTACGAGCAGTACTTC. Residues: CASSPSLGSADYEQYF. The rearrangement joins TRBV27 to TRBJ2-7; D possibly corresponds to TRBD2 (5 bases). Germline-derived CDR1 and CDR2 are MNHEY and SMNVEV (reference sequence). The length of the CDR3 is 16 residues. V lost 5 bases and J 3 bases, leaving 20 bases between the germline ends.

The chain joins TRBV27 to TRBJ2-3; D unclear. Per the germline V gene, CDR1 is MNHEY and CDR2 is SMNVEV (reference sequence). Between the trimmed V and J ends, which lost 0 bases and 1 base, there was a span of 5 bases. This CDR3 contains 14 residues. CDR3 sequence reads: CASSLSAGTDTQYF. The CDR3 DNA follows: TGTGCCAGCAGTTTATCTGCGGGCACAGATACGCAGTATTTT.

The chain joins TRBV13 to TRBJ2-3; 9 bases line up with TRBD2. This CDR3 region has 16 residues. The junction had 11 bases not matched to a gene; V was cut back by 6 bases and J by 4 bases. Germline CDR1 and CDR2: PRHDT and FYEKMQ (reference sequence). The DNA of the CDR3 is TGTGCCAGCAGTTCACCAGCGGGAGGCATTTCAGATACGCAGTATTTT. Protein sequence: CASSSPAGGISDTQYF. Filled out from reference TRBV13 and TRBJ2-3, the complete variable domain reads AAGVIQSPRHLIKEKRETATLKCYPIPRHDTVYWYQQGPGQDPQFLISFYEKMQSDKGSIPDRFSAQQFSDYHSELNMSSLELGDSALYFCASSSPAGGISDTQYFGPGTRLTVL.

The V and J genes are TRBV10-3 and TRBJ2-3, with 14 positions matching TRBD2. V lost 7 bases and J lost 0; bases outside the gene matches: 12. Germline CDR1 is ENHRY and CDR2 is SYGVKD. The CDR3 runs 19 residues. The CDR3 sequence: CAINPGLAGDIGSTDTQYF. The CDR3, as DNA: TGTGCCATCAACCCGGGACTAGCGGGAGATATTGGGAGCACAGATACGCAGTATTTT.

This chain joins TRBV6-2 or TRBV6-3 and TRBJ2-7, with 9 nucleotides matching TRBD2. With 5 bases clipped from V and 3 bases from J, the junction kept 8 bases outside the gene matches. The length of the CDR3 is 15 residues. The V gene's germline CDR1 is MNHEY and CDR2 SVGEGT. In nucleotides, the CDR3 is TGTGCCAGCAGTCACCCCCCTAGCGGGAACTACGAGCAGTACTTC. It encodes CASSHPPSGNYEQYF.

The chain carries TRBV10-3 and TRBJ1-1; maybe TRBD1 (5 bases). V was clipped by 11 bases and J by 2 bases, with 15 bases between them. The CDR3 extends over 13 amino acids. CDR1 ENHRY and CDR2 SYGVKD come from the germline V gene. This chain's CDR3 is CAGTKGTNTEAFF. The CDR3 DNA sequence: TGTGCCGGGACGAAGGGGACTAACACTGAAGCTTTCTTT.

V is TRBV5-1 and J is TRBJ1-2; 9 nucleotides line up with TRBD1. The CDR3 spans 14 residues. The germline gives CDR1 SGHRS, CDR2 YFSETQ. Trimming removed 1 base from V and 10 bases from J; junction bases left unmatched: 8. CDR3 sequence reads: CASSLPGTGRDYTF. Here the CDR3 DNA reads TGCGCCAGCAGCTTGCCTGGGACAGGGAGGGACTACACCTTC.

This rearrangement joins TRBV3-1 (or the pseudogene TRBV3-2) to TRBJ2-7; TRBD1 matches 7 bases. This CDR3 spans 15 amino acids. V dropped 0 bases and J dropped 0; count of bases not matched to a gene: 2. Germline V CDR1 and CDR2: LGHDT, YNNKEL (reference sequence). The CDR3 nucleotides are TGTGCCAGCAGCCAAGACGGGACAGTCTCCTACGAGCAGTACTTC. Amino acids: CASSQDGTVSYEQYF.

This clone was seen only a few times. Written as DNA, the CDR3 is TGTGCCAGCAGCTGGGACTGGAGCACTTACGAGCAGTACTTC. Protein sequence: CASSWDWSTYEQYF. The rearrangement links TRBV5-5 to TRBJ2-7, with D perhaps matching TRBD2 (6 bases). Germline V gene sequence: CDR1 SGHKS, CDR2 YYEKEE (reference sequence). Trimming removed 3 bases from V and 4 bases from J, with 14 bases in between. The CDR3 spans 14 residues.

This clone showed up many times. This chain links TRBV11-3 with TRBJ2-3, with 7 bases matching TRBD2. The germline gives CDR1 SGHNT, CDR2 YENEEA. There are 13 residues in the CDR3. V dropped 5 bases and J dropped 4; count of bases not matched to a gene: 3. CDR3 loop: CASSPGLADTQYF. The CDR3 DNA follows: TGTGCCAGCAGCCCAGGACTAGCAGATACGCAGTATTTT.